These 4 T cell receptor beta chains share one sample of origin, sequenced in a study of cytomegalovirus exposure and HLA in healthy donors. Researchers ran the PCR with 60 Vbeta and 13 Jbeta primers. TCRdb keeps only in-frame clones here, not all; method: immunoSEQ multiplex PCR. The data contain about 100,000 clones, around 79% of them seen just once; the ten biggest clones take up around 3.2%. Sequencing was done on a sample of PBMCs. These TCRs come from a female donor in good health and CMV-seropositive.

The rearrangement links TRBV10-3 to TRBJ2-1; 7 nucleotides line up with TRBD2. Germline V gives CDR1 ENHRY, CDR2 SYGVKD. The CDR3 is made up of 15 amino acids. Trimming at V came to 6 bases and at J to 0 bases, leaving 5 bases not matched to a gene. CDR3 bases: TGTGCCATCAGGAAGCGGGGAAGCTCCTACAATGAGCAGTTCTTC. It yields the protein CAIRKRGSSYNEQFF.

CDR3 sequence: CAWSVGLAGYNEQFF. The CDR3 DNA reads as TGTGCCTGGAGTGTAGGGCTAGCGGGGTACAATGAGCAGTTCTTC. V and J are TRBV30 and TRBJ2-1, with 9 bases matching TRBD2. Germline V gene lookup returns CDR1 GTSNPN and CDR2 SVGIG (reference sequence). The CDR3 spans 15 residues. J gave up 4 bases and V 0 bases, and 4 bases lay outside the gene matches.

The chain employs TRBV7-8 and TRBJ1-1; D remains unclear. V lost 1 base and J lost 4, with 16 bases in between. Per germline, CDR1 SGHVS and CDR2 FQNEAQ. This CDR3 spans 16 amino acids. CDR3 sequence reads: CASSLEFSGRGTEAFF. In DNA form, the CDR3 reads TGTGCCAGCAGCTTAGAATTCTCAGGCCGGGGCACTGAAGCTTTCTTT.

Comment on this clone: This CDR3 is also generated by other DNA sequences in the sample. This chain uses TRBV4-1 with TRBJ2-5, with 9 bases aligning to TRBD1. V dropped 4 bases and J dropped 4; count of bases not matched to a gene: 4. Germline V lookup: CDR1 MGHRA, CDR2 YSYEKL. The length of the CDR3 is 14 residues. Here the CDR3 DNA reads TGCGCCAGCAGCCTTCGACAGGGGGGAGAGACCCAGTACTTC. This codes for CASSLRQGGETQYF.